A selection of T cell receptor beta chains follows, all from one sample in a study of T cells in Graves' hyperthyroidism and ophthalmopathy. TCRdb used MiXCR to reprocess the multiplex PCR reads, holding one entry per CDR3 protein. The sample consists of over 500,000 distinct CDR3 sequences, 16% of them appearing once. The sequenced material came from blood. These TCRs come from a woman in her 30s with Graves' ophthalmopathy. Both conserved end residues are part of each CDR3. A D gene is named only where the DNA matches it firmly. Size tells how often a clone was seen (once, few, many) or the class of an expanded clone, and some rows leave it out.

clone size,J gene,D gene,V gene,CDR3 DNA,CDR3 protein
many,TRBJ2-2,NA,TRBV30,TGTGCCTGGAGTTGGGGGACTGACACCGGGGAGCTGTTTTTT,CAWSWGTDTGELFF
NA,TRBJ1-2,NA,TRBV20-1,TGCAGTGCTGACAGGAGGGCCGATGGCTACACCTTC,CSADRRADGYTF
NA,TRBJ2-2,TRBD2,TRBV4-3,TGCGCCAGCAGCCACCCCACGGGGGGGATGAACACCGGGGAGCTGTTTTTT,CASSHPTGGMNTGELFF
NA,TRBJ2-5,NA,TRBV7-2,TGTGCCAGCAGTTTAGCTGGGGTTGGTGGAGAGACCCAGTACTTC,CASSLAGVGGETQYF
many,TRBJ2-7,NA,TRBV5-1,TGCGCCAGCAGCCTACAGAACTACGAGCAGTACTTC,CASSLQNYEQYF
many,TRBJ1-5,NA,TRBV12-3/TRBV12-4,TGTGCCAGCAGCCGAAGCCGATATCAGCCCCAGCATTTT,CASSRSRYQPQHF
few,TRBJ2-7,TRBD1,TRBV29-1,TGCAGCGTTGAAGACCCGACAGGGCCAATGAGCAATGAGCAGTACTTC,CSVEDPTGPMSNEQYF
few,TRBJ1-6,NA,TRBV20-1,TGCAGTGCTAGACAGGCTAATCTGGTCCACTTT,CSARQANLVHF
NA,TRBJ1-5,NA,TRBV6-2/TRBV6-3,TGTGCCAGCAGTTACTCGGCCAGGGAAAATAATCAGCCCCAGCATTTT,CASSYSARENNQPQHF
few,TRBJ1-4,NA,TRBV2,TGTGCCAGCAGTGAAAAGGGCCTAAATGAAAAACTGTTTTTT,CASSEKGLNEKLFF
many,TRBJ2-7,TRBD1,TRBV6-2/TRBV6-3,TGTGCCGCAGGGGGACACTGGTCCTACGAGCAGTACTTC,CAAGGHWSYEQYF
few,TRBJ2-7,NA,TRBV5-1,TGCGCCAGCAGCTTGACAAACTCCTACGAGCAGTACTTC,CASSLTNSYEQYF
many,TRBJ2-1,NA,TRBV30,TGTGCCTGGATGGAGGGGGCGTATGAGCAGTTCTTC,CAWMEGAYEQFF
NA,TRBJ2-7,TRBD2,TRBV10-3,TGTGCCATCGCCGGGGGGGCAGCGGCTATCTACAATGAGCAGTACTTC,CAIAGGAAAIYNEQYF
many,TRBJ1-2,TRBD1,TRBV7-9,TGTGCCAGCAGCTACCAGACAGGGGGCTTGGATGGCTACACCTTC,CASSYQTGGLDGYTF
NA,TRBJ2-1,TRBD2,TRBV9,TGTGCCAGCAGCCCCGGGGCCTATCGAACTAGCGGGAGTCGGTTTCCCTACAATGAGCAGTTCTTC,CASSPGAYRTSGSRFPYNEQFF
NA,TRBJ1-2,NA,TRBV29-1,TGCAGCGTAACCCTGGAGAACTATGGCTACACCTTC,CSVTLENYGYTF
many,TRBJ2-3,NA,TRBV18,TGTGCCAGCTCACCATGGGGCATAGATACGCAGTATTTT,CASSPWGIDTQYF
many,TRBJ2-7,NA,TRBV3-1,TGTGCCAGCAGCCAAGAAGCAGCTTACGAGCAGTACTTC,CASSQEAAYEQYF
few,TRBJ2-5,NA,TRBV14,TGTGCCAGCAGCCAAGGGGACGACGGGCCCCAACAGGAGACCCAGTACTTC,CASSQGDDGPQQETQYF
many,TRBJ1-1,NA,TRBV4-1,TGCGCCAGCAGCCTGAGACAACGCGGGGGGCACACTGAAGCTTTCTTT,CASSLRQRGGHTEAFF
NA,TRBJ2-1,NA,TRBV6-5,TGTGCCAGCAGTTACGGGGGCAGCAATGAGCAGTTCTTC,CASSYGGSNEQFF
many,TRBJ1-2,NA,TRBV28,TGTGCCAGCAGTTTAGCAGAGACTGGCTACACCTTC,CASSLAETGYTF
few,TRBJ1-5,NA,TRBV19,TGTGCCAGTAGTATTGGGGTATCGAGCAATCAGCCCCAGCATTTT,CASSIGVSSNQPQHF
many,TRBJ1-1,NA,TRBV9,TGTGCCAGCAGCTCCGCTGGGGCGCCGGGCACTGAAGCTTTCTTT,CASSSAGAPGTEAFF